The 21 T cell receptor beta chains reported below all come from one sample, sequenced in a study of OX40 agonist ivuxolimab in advanced cancers. Generated by immunoSEQ multiplex PCR, the TCRdb table keeps only in-frame clones and is missing some. The sample consists of 150,000 to 190,000 clones, around 94% of them appearing once. The source was CD4+ or CD8+ T cells sorted from blood, collected in a trial of the OX40 agonist ivuxolimab. These receptors all come from an adult with an advanced solid tumor such as melanoma, head and neck, liver or kidney cancer.

This sequence joins TRBV10-3 and TRBJ2-3; TRBD2 matches 12 bases. V lost 9 bases and J lost 8; bases outside the gene matches: 9. CDR3 length equals 14 residues. The germline V gene has CDR1 ENHRY and CDR2 SYGVKD. The CDR3 DNA is TGTGCCATTGCTAGCGGGGGGGCGGCGAGTACGCAGTATTTT. It is translated as CAIASGGAASTQYF.

This chain uses TRBV6-6 with TRBJ2-7; D is perhaps TRBD2 (5 bases). CDR1 and CDR2 (germline): MNHNY, SVGAGI (reference sequence). V lost 6 bases and J lost 0, with 12 bases in between. The CDR3 contains 14 residues. For the CDR3, the DNA is TGTGCCAGCAGGAGGGTGACTGACTCCTACGAGCAGTACTTC. It translates to CASRRVTDSYEQYF.

The chain combines TRBV11-1 with TRBJ2-2, with a weak D call TRBD2 (6 bases). Germline CDR1 SGHAT, CDR2 FQDESV (reference sequence). The V gene lost 1 base and the J gene lost 1 base, with 7 bases spanning the gap. The CDR3 runs 15 residues. The CDR3 nucleotides read TGTGCCAGCAGCTTAGGGGACTTGAACACCGGGGAGCTGTTTTTT. Amino acids: CASSLGDLNTGELFF.

This clone was detected once. This chain connects TRBV7-2 to TRBJ2-7, with 7 nucleotides matching TRBD1. Germline values: CDR1 SGHTA, CDR2 FQGNSA. V lost 6 bases and J lost 2; bases outside the gene matches: 7. This CDR3 comprises 14 residues. CDR3 in amino acids: CASSPRQGPYEQYF. The CDR3 region has the DNA TGTGCCAGCAGTCCTCGACAGGGCCCCTACGAGCAGTACTTC. Supplemented by reference TRBV7-2 and TRBJ2-7, the full variable domain reads GAGVSQSPSNKVTEKGKDVELRCDPISGHTALYWYRQSLGQGLEFLIYFQGNSAPDKSGLPSDRFSAERTGGSVSTLTIQRTQQEDSAVYLCASSPRQGPYEQYFGPGTRLTVT.

The chain carries TRBV21-1 and TRBJ2-1; the DNA was not compared with TRBD2, the D call given in the table. TRBV21-1 has pseudogene status. This CDR3 has 12 residues. The CDR3 here is CASSKVEVEQFF. In DNA form, the CDR3 reads TGTGCCAGCAGCAAAGTTGAGGTTGAGCAGTTCTTC.

The J gene is TRBJ1-1, the V gene TRBV7-2; no definite D call. Germline CDR1 and CDR2: SGHTA and FQGNSA. The CDR3 length is 15 residues. Trimming removed 0 bases from V and 0 bases from J, with 8 bases in between. CDR3 coding DNA: TGTGCCAGCAGCTTAGCTGGTGGACTGAACACTGAAGCTTTCTTT. Its protein product is CASSLAGGLNTEAFF.

V and J are TRBV21-1 and TRBJ1-1. TRBV21-1 is noted as a pseudogene. This CDR3 has 15 amino acids. CDR3 region: CASLPPGSRITEAFF. For the CDR3, the DNA is TGTGCCAGCCTCCCACCCGGGAGCCGGATCACTGAAGCTTTCTTT.

This clone is a singleton in its sample. The V call is TRBV19, the J call TRBJ1-2, with 7 bases lining up with TRBD1. This CDR3 is 15 amino acids long. Germline assignment: CDR1 LNHDA and CDR2 SQIVND (reference sequence). After removal of 5 bases from V and 0 bases from J, the junction contained 6 bases not matched to a gene. CDR3 nucleotide sequence: TGTGCCAGTAGTTCGGGACAGCAAGCTAACTATGGCTACACCTTC. Translated, it gives CASSSGQQANYGYTF.

The rearrangement uses TRBV6-5 and TRBJ2-1; 10 positions agree with TRBD2. The CDR3 length is 15 residues. Trimming at V came to 0 bases and at J to 10 bases, leaving 6 bases not matched to a gene. Germline CDR1 reads MNHEY; CDR2 reads SVGAGI. The CDR3 is CASSYSLAGAREQFF. For the CDR3, the DNA is TGTGCCAGCAGTTACTCGCTAGCGGGAGCGCGCGAGCAGTTCTTC.

This clone was detected a few times. This chain uses TRBV5-1 with TRBJ1-1; D is unclear. This CDR3 has 14 amino acids. Trimming cost V 4 bases and J 4 bases, with 14 bases left between them. CDR1 and CDR2 (germline): SGHRS, YFSETQ. The CDR3 loop reads CASSGGPKSTEAFF. CDR3 sequence (DNA): TGCGCCAGCAGCGGTGGGCCGAAATCCACTGAAGCTTTCTTT.

The chain combines TRBV5-1 with TRBJ1-3; no reliable D call. The V gene's germline CDR1 is SGHRS and CDR2 YFSETQ. V was pared by 0 bases and J by 0 bases, with 10 bases between. There are 16 residues in the CDR3. The CDR3 sequence is CASSLGHDLSGNTIYF. As DNA, the CDR3 is TGCGCCAGCAGCTTGGGACATGACCTCTCTGGAAACACCATATATTTT. The full variable domain, completed using reference TRBV5-1 and TRBJ1-3, is KAGVTQTPRYLIKTRGQQVTLSCSPISGHRSVSWYQQTPGQGLQFLFEYFSETQRNKGNFPGRFSGRQFSNSRSEMNVSTLELGDSALYLCASSLGHDLSGNTIYFGEGSWLTVV.

The rearrangement uses TRBV7-9 and TRBJ2-2; maybe TRBD2 (6 bases). This CDR3 is 14 amino acids long. Between the trimmed V and J ends, which lost 2 bases and 6 bases, there was a span of 10 bases. Germline V CDR1 and CDR2: SEHNR, FQNEAQ (reference sequence). DNA of the CDR3: TGTGCCAGCAGCTTAAGGAGGGGCCCCGGGGAGCTGTTTTTT. Protein sequence: CASSLRRGPGELFF.

The chain is built from TRBV7-9 and TRBJ1-2, with a weak D call TRBD1 (5 bases). Germline V lookup: CDR1 SEHNR, CDR2 FQNEAQ (reference sequence). The CDR3 is 15 amino acids. The ends were cut back, 3 bases at V and 0 bases at J, with 11 bases in the middle. The CDR3 sequence: CASSFGRETNYGYTF. The CDR3 nucleotides read TGTGCCAGCAGCTTCGGCAGGGAAACTAACTATGGCTACACCTTC.

V is TRBV19 and J is TRBJ1-5; 9 bases line up with TRBD1. Germline V gives CDR1 LNHDA, CDR2 SQIVND (reference sequence). The CDR3 spans 14 residues. Germline trimming cut 8 bases from V and 1 base from J; bases unmatched to any gene: 3. Written as DNA, the CDR3 is TGTGCCAGTGCAGGGACAGGGAGCAATCAGCCCCAGCATTTT. It yields the protein CASAGTGSNQPQHF.

This rearrangement joins TRBV6-1 to TRBJ2-1; TRBD1 agrees at 9 bases. CDR1 is MNHNS, CDR2 SASEGT, per germline. The CDR3 is 13 amino acids. V was clipped by 1 base and J by 15 bases; unmatched bases: 7. This CDR3 is CASSEEWDRASFF. The CDR3 bases are TGTGCCAGCAGTGAAGAATGGGACAGGGCGTCGTTCTTC.

The V and J genes are TRBV2 and TRBJ2-5; D gene uncertain. Trimming cost V 7 bases and J 5 bases, with 8 bases left between them. Germline V gene lookup returns CDR1 SNHLY and CDR2 FYNNEI. The CDR3 sequence is 11 residues long. The CDR3 region has the DNA TGTGCCAGCAAGGGTCCCGAGACCCAGTACTTC. Its translation is CASKGPETQYF.

The chain recombines TRBV5-4 with TRBJ1-2, with 9 bases lining up with TRBD1. Losses at the gene ends were 3 bases for V and 5 bases for J; bases not matched to a gene: 2. This CDR3 comprises 13 residues. CDR1 is SGHNT and CDR2 is YYREEE in the germline V gene (reference sequence). The DNA for the CDR3 is TGTGCCAGCAGCTCCGGACAGGGGTATGGCTACACCTTC. Protein: CASSSGQGYGYTF. The full variable domain, its missing parts supplied by reference TRBV5-4 and TRBJ1-2, is ETGVTQSPTHLIKTRGQQVTLRCSSQSGHNTVSWYQQALGQGPQFIFQYYREEENGRGNFPPRFSGLQFPNYSSELNVNALELDDSALYLCASSSGQGYGYTFGSGTRLTVV.

The gene calls are TRBV4-2 and TRBJ2-5; 14 positions agree with TRBD2. Unmatched junction bases numbered 5, after V lost 3 bases and J lost 5 bases. The CDR3 runs 16 residues. Germline V gene sequence: CDR1 LGHNA, CDR2 YNFKEQ. The CDR3 reads CASSQTSGRGRETQYF. The CDR3, as DNA: TGTGCCAGCAGCCAGACTAGCGGGAGGGGGAGGGAGACCCAGTACTTC.

The chain combines TRBV11-2 with TRBJ2-4; possible D gene TRBD2, 6 bases. From germline, CDR1 is SGHAT and CDR2 FQNNGV. The CDR3 contains 15 residues. V lost 4 bases and J lost 3, with 13 bases in between. As DNA, the CDR3 is TGTGCCAGCAGCTCCCAGGAGGGCCTCAAAAACATTCAGTACTTC. Residues: CASSSQEGLKNIQYF.

The chain links TRBV19 to TRBJ1-5; possible D gene TRBD1, 5 bases. V was clipped by 3 bases and J by 2 bases, with 14 bases between them. Germline V lookup: CDR1 LNHDA, CDR2 SQIVND (reference sequence). The CDR3 sequence is 16 residues long. The DNA for the CDR3 is TGTGCCAGTAGTATTTCCGGGGCCCGGGGCAATCAGCCCCAGCATTTT. Its translation is CASSISGARGNQPQHF. Full variable domain (outside the CDR3, taken from reference TRBV19 and TRBJ1-5): DGGITQSPKYLFRKEGQNVTLSCEQNLNHDAMYWYRQDPGQGLRLIYYSQIVNDFQKGDIAEGYSVSREKKESFPLTVTSAQKNPTAFYLCASSISGARGNQPQHFGDGTRLSIL.

The chain is built from TRBV7-9 and TRBJ2-6; 7 nucleotides match TRBD2. Trimming removed 0 bases from V and 3 bases from J; junction bases left unmatched: 2. The CDR3 runs to 16 residues. The germline V gene encodes CDR1 SEHNR and CDR2 FQNEAQ (reference sequence). CDR3 residues: CASSLAGGVGANVLTF. The DNA of the CDR3 is TGTGCCAGCAGCTTAGCGGGAGGGGTTGGGGCCAACGTCCTGACTTTC.